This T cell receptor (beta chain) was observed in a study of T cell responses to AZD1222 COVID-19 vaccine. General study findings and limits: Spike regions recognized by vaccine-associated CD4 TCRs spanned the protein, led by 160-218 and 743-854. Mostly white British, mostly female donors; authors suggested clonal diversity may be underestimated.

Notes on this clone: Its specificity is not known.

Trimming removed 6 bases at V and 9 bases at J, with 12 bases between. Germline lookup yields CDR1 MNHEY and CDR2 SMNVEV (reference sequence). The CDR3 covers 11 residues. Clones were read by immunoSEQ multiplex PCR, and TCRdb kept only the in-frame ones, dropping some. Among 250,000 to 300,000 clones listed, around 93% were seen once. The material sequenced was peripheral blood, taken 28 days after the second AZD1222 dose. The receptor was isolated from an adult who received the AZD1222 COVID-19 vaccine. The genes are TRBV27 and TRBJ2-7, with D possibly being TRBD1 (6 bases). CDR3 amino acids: CASRIQGRQYF. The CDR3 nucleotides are TGTGCCAGCAGAATACAGGGTAGGCAGTACTTC.